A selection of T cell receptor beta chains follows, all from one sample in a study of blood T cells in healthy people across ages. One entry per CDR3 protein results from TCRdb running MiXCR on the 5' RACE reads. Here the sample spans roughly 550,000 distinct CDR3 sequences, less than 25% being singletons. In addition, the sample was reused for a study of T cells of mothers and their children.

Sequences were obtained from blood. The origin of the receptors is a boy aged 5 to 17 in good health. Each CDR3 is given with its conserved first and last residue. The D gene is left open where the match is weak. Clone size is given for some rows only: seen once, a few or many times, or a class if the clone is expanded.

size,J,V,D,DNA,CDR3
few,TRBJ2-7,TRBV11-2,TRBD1,TGTGCCAGCAGCCCCATGGCTACAGGGGGTCACGAGCAGTACTTC,CASSPMATGGHEQYF
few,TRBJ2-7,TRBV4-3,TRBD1,TGCGCCAGCAGCCCCGGGACAGGGTTCTCCTACGAGCAGTACTTC,CASSPGTGFSYEQYF
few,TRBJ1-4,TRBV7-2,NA,TGTGCCAGCAGCAGGGCGTTCACCGAAAAACTGTTTTTT,CASSRAFTEKLFF
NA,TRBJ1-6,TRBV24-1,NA,TGTGCCACCAGTGATGGACCTAATTCACCCCTCCACTTT,CATSDGPNSPLHF
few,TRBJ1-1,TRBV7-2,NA,TGTGCCAGCAGCCCGGGACTCCGGAACACTGAAGCTTTCTTT,CASSPGLRNTEAFF
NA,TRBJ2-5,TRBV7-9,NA,TGTGCCAGCAGCTTAGTTGTCAACGGGGTAACAGAGACCCAGTACTTC,CASSLVVNGVTETQYF
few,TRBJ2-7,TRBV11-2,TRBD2,TGTGCCAGCAGTTCCACGGGGCGGGGGGTCTCCTACGAGCAGTACTTC,CASSSTGRGVSYEQYF
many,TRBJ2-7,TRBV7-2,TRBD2,TGTGCCAGCAGCCCTCTCCCGGGGGGGCTTTACGAGCAGTACTTC,CASSPLPGGLYEQYF
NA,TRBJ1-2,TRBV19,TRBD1,TGTGCCAGTAGTCCCGGGACAGGGCCGAACTATGGCTACACCTTC,CASSPGTGPNYGYTF
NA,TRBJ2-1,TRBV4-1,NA,TGCGCCAGCAGCCATCAGTCTGAAAGCTCCTACAATGAGCAGTTCTTC,CASSHQSESSYNEQFF
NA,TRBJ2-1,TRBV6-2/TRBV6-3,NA,TGTGCCAGCAGTTACGAGTGGGAGTACAATGAGCAGTTCTTC,CASSYEWEYNEQFF
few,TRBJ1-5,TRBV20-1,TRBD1,TGCAGTGCTAGAGCAGGGGGGGGACCCCAGCATTTT,CSARAGGGPQHF
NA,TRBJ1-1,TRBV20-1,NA,TGCAGTGCTAGAGGGCCATGGGGGGAATACGGTGAAGCTTTCTTT,CSARGPWGEYGEAFF
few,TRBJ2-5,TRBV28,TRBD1,TGTGCCAGCTCAACAAGGGACAGTTTCCAAGAGACCCAGTACTTC,CASSTRDSFQETQYF
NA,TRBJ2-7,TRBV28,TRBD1,TGTGCCAGCAGTTCCCGACAGGGGATTTACGAGCAGTACTTC,CASSSRQGIYEQYF
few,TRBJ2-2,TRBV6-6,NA,TGTGCCAGCAGTTATACTGCGAACACCGGGGAGCTGTTTTTT,CASSYTANTGELFF
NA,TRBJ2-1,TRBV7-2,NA,TGTGCCAGCAGCTTAGCGGAGACTAGGAATGAGCAGTTCTTC,CASSLAETRNEQFF
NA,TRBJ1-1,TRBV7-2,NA,TGTGCCAGCAACGTACTGCCGGTCGGAATGAACACTGAAGCTTTCTTT,CASNVLPVGMNTEAFF
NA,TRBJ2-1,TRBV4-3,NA,TGCGCCAGCAGCCAAGGTGACAGGGAGGGAAGCTACAATGAGCAGTTCTTC,CASSQGDREGSYNEQFF
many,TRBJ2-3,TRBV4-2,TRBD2,TGTGCCAGCAGCCAAGACCGGGGAGGGAGCACAGATACGCAGTATTTT,CASSQDRGGSTDTQYF
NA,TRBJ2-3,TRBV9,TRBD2,TGTGCCAGCAGCGTGGAGACTAGCGGGAGTATCGCAGATACGCAGTATTTT,CASSVETSGSIADTQYF
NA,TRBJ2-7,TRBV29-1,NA,TGCAGCGCTGGTCCAGACCACGAGCAGTACTTC,CSAGPDHEQYF
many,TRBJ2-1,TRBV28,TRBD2,TGTGCCAGCAGTTTAAGGGGGCGGGAGGGCCTGAATGAGCAGTTCTTC,CASSLRGREGLNEQFF
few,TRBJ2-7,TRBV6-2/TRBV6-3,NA,TGTGCCAGCAGTTACTCCACAGTGGTCCCCGGCTACGAGCAGTACTTC,CASSYSTVVPGYEQYF
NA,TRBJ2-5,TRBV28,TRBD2,TGTGCCAGCAGTCCATGGGGCGGGGGGGCACAGGAGACCCAGTACTTC,CASSPWGGGAQETQYF
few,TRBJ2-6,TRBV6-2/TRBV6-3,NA,TGTGCCAGCAGGCGACAGGTCTCTGGGGCCAACGTCCTGACTTTC,CASRRQVSGANVLTF
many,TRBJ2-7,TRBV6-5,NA,TGTGCCAGCAGTTTGGGGGAGATCCACGAGCAGTACTTC,CASSLGEIHEQYF